The 9 T cell receptor beta chains in this list originate from one sample, sequenced in a study of blood T cell repertoires in COVID-19. Repertoires were generated with immunoSEQ multiplex PCR, while TCRdb's copy carries only in-frame clones and drops some. The sample gives 150,000 or so clones, around 90% of which show up once; around a quarter is in the top ten. Material for sequencing was peripheral blood. Source of these receptors: a man aged 55 to 70 with acute or convalescent COVID-19.

The chain carries TRBV30 and TRBJ2-7; the match to TRBD2 covers 8 bases. Germline CDR1 GTSNPN, CDR2 SVGIG (reference sequence). The junction had 9 bases not matched to a gene; V was cut back by 1 base and J by 7 bases. CDR3 length: 14 amino acids. The chain's CDR3 is CAWSANGGAGEQYV. CDR3 in DNA: TGTGCCTGGAGTGCGAACGGGGGGGCAGGGGAGCAGTACGTC.

The chain recombines TRBV30 with TRBJ2-1, with D perhaps matching TRBD2 (6 bases). CDR1 is GTSNPN and CDR2 is SVGIG in the germline V gene (reference sequence). The CDR3 loop spans 12 amino acids. V lost 0 bases and J 12 bases, leaving 12 bases between the germline ends. This chain's CDR3 is CAWSVNWEVQFF. CDR3 nucleotides: TGTGCCTGGAGTGTCAACTGGGAGGTGCAGTTCTTC.

The CDR3 spells CATGGHPYEQYF. CDR3 bases: TGTGCCACCGGGGGGCACCCATACGAGCAGTACTTC. The V and J genes are TRBV12-3 or TRBV12-4 and TRBJ2-7, with D possibly being TRBD2 (7 bases). This CDR3 comprises 12 residues. The V end lost 10 bases, the J end lost 4 bases, and 14 bases lay between the germline ends.

This chain uses TRBV5-1 with TRBJ2-1; TRBD2 is a possible D gene (5 bases). The CDR3 contains 14 residues. Trimming pared 1 base from V and 7 bases from J, leaving 12 bases between. Germline lookup yields CDR1 SGHRS and CDR2 YFSETQ. This CDR3 reads CASSLIGGLNEQFF. The CDR3 coding sequence is TGCGCCAGCAGCTTGATAGGCGGGTTGAATGAGCAGTTCTTC.

The chain carries TRBV30 and TRBJ2-3; tentatively, D is TRBD2 (5 bases). The CDR3 is made up of 14 amino acids. The V end was cut by 1 base, the J end by 0 bases, with 8 bases between. From germline, CDR1 is GTSNPN and CDR2 SVGIG (reference sequence). The CDR3: CAWSEEVSTDTQYF. The CDR3 DNA reads as TGTGCCTGGAGTGAGGAGGTCAGCACAGATACGCAGTATTTT.

This chain uses TRBV9 with TRBJ1-4, with TRBD1 matching 11 bases. V shed 1 base and J 6 bases; nucleotides not matched to a gene: 2. This CDR3 has 15 residues. The germline gives CDR1 SGDLS, CDR2 YYNGEE. The DNA of the CDR3 is TGTGCCAGCAGCGTAAGGGGACAGGGGGATGAAAAACTGTTTTTT. Its translation: CASSVRGQGDEKLFF.

V is TRBV5-1 and J is TRBJ2-1; maybe TRBD2 (6 bases). This CDR3 has 15 residues. Deletions cut 4 bases from V and 5 bases from J, with 16 bases between. CDR1 is SGHRS and CDR2 is YFSETQ in the germline V gene. CDR3 nucleotide sequence: TGCGCCAGCAGCATCCTCCTGGGGGGTAACAATGAGCAGTTCTTC. Encoded protein: CASSILLGGNNEQFF.

The chain joins TRBV19 to TRBJ1-5; D ambiguous. V lost 2 bases and J lost 6, with 5 bases in between. The CDR3 loop spans 12 amino acids. Germline values: CDR1 LNHDA, CDR2 SQIVND (reference sequence). The CDR3 loop is CASSIFSQPQHF. The CDR3 bases are TGTGCCAGTAGTATATTCTCTCAGCCCCAGCATTTT.

Remarks on this clone: The sample has other DNA sequences that encode this CDR3 too. The V call is TRBV6-6, the J call TRBJ1-5; D ambiguous. V was shortened by 6 bases and J by 0 bases, with 6 bases between the two germline ends. This CDR3 spans 13 amino acids. The germline CDR1 and CDR2 sequences are MNHNY and SVGAGI (reference sequence). CDR3 sequence: CASRSYSNQPQHF. In DNA form, the CDR3 reads TGTGCCAGCAGGTCTTATAGCAATCAGCCCCAGCATTTT.